Listed below are T cell receptor beta chains from one sample, sequenced in a study of blood T cell repertoires in COVID-19. Data came from immunoSEQ multiplex PCR; TCRdb stores just in-frame clones and leaves some out. The sample holds about 120,000 clones; 80% to 90% are singletons and the top ten take 9% to 14%. Sequencing input: peripheral blood. The receptors shown here come from a human donor in a cohort sampled during active COVID-19. CDR3s include the opening cysteine and the closing phenylalanine or tryptophan. Each record gives: J gene, V gene, D gene, clone size, CDR3 DNA, CDR3 protein. A D gene is named only where the DNA matches it firmly. Clone size is given for some rows only: seen once, a few or many times, or a class if the clone is expanded.

TRBJ2-7,TRBV7-8,NA,NA,TGTGCCAGCAGCTTAGGTATCGACGAGCAGTACTTC,CASSLGIDEQYF
TRBJ2-5,TRBV5-1,TRBD2,NA,TGCGCCAGCAGCTTGTCGGGGGGAACGGGAGAGACCCAGTACTTC,CASSLSGGTGETQYF
TRBJ1-2,TRBV5-6,TRBD1,NA,TGTGCCAGCAGCTTGGGACAGGGGATGGGTGGCTACACCTTC,CASSLGQGMGGYTF
TRBJ1-2,TRBV29-1,NA,NA,TGCAGCGTTTACCAGGGGCTAAACTATGGCTACACCTTC,CSVYQGLNYGYTF
TRBJ1-2,TRBV6-2/TRBV6-3,TRBD1,once,TGTGCCAGCAGTTACTTAAGGGGGCAAGGCTACACCTTC,CASSYLRGQGYTF
TRBJ2-7,TRBV3-1/TRBV3-2,NA,NA,TGTGCCACCGGAGGGGGGGCGTACGAGCAGTACTTC,CATGGGAYEQYF
TRBJ2-7,TRBV27,NA,NA,TGTGCCAGCAGTTCCCTCAGGGTACCCGACGAGCAGTACTTC,CASSSLRVPDEQYF
TRBJ2-5,TRBV6-5,TRBD1,NA,TGTGCCAGCATAAGGGACAGGGGGCGCGAAGAGACCCAGTACTTC,CASIRDRGREETQYF
TRBJ2-5,TRBV6-5,NA,NA,TGTGCCAGCAGTTACTCCGACAGGCGGGAGACCCAGTACTTC,CASSYSDRRETQYF
TRBJ2-5,TRBV6-5,TRBD2,NA,TGTGCCAGCAGTAAGAGCGGGGTTAACCAAGAGACCCAGTACTTC,CASSKSGVNQETQYF
TRBJ2-7,TRBV27,NA,NA,TGTGCCAGCAGTCACGGAGCCGGATACGGGCAGTACTTC,CASSHGAGYGQYF
TRBJ2-7,TRBV28,TRBD2,NA,TGTGCCAGCAGTCGGACTAGCGGGATGTACGAGCAGTACTTC,CASSRTSGMYEQYF
TRBJ2-7,TRBV28,TRBD1,NA,TGTGCCAGCAGTCGGACAGGGGACAATGGCTACGAGCAGTACTTC,CASSRTGDNGYEQYF
TRBJ2-2,TRBV27,TRBD1,NA,TGTGCCAGCAGTCCCGGGACAGGGGGCGGGACCGGGGAGCTGTTTTTT,CASSPGTGGGTGELFF
TRBJ2-7,TRBV5-1,TRBD1,NA,TGCGCCAGCAGCTTGAGTCAGGGGGCGGCCTACGAGCAGTACTTC,CASSLSQGAAYEQYF
TRBJ2-3,TRBV7-2,NA,NA,TGTGCCAGCAGTCCTTTTTCCAGCACAGATACGCAGTATTTT,CASSPFSSTDTQYF
TRBJ1-6,TRBV5-5,NA,few,TGTGCCAGCAGCCTAGATCCGAATCTCGGGAACTATAATTCACCCCTCCACTTT,CASSLDPNLGNYNSPLHF
TRBJ1-4,TRBV7-8,NA,NA,TGTGCCAGCAGCCACAACCACCTAAGGGGGTCTAATGAAAAACTGTTTTTT,CASSHNHLRGSNEKLFF
TRBJ1-2,TRBV19,NA,many,TGTGCCGTCGGGGGTGGCTACACCTTC,CAVGGGYTF
TRBJ2-7,TRBV18,TRBD1,NA,TGTGCCAGCTCGCCCGGGACAGGGGGTCTTCCGGGGGCCTACGAGCAGTACTTC,CASSPGTGGLPGAYEQYF
TRBJ1-1,TRBV5-5,NA,few,TGTGCCAGCAGCAGGGAGACGTACACTGAAGCTTTCTTT,CASSRETYTEAFF
TRBJ1-5,TRBV6-6,NA,NA,TGTGCCAGCAGTTACTGGACAGTGAAGTACGGTCAGCCCCAGCATTTT,CASSYWTVKYGQPQHF
TRBJ2-2,TRBV7-6,NA,NA,TGTGCCAGCAGCTTTAGGGGGGGCCAGGACGGGGAGCTGTTTTTT,CASSFRGGQDGELFF
TRBJ2-7,TRBV5-8,NA,NA,TGTGCCAGCAGCTTGCAGCCAGGGTCGGGTTACGAGCAGTACTTC,CASSLQPGSGYEQYF
TRBJ2-3,TRBV18,TRBD2,NA,TGTGCCAGCTCACCACCGGGACTAGCGGGGACCCTGCACGGCACAGATACGCAGTATTTT,CASSPPGLAGTLHGTDTQYF
TRBJ2-5,TRBV4-1,NA,NA,TGCGCCAGCAGCCAAGCCTTTCGGGGAGAAGAGACCCAGTACTTC,CASSQAFRGEETQYF
TRBJ2-1,TRBV9,TRBD2,NA,TGTGCCAGCAGCGTATATGGGACTAGCGGGGGAAGGGATGAGCAGTTCTTC,CASSVYGTSGGRDEQFF
TRBJ1-6,TRBV5-1,NA,once,TGCGCCAGCAGCTCGGACAGTAATAATTCACCCCTCCACTTT,CASSSDSNNSPLHF
TRBJ1-2,TRBV7-9,NA,NA,TGTGCCAGCAGCTCGAGCATTTATGGCTACACCTTC,CASSSSIYGYTF
TRBJ2-7,TRBV7-2,TRBD2,once,TGTGCCAGCAGCCTGACTAGCGGGGGGTCCTACGAGCAGTACTTC,CASSLTSGGSYEQYF
TRBJ2-2,TRBV19,NA,NA,TGTGCCAGTAGTCCCGGGGGGCTCAACACCGGGGAGCTGTTTTTT,CASSPGGLNTGELFF
TRBJ1-1,TRBV5-1,NA,NA,TGCGCCAGCAGCGGGGGGACTGCCTCAAGCGGCACTGAAGCTTTCTTT,CASSGGTASSGTEAFF
TRBJ1-5,TRBV18,NA,once,TGTGCCAGCTCACCACCAAACGGGGGTTTCAATCAGCCCCAGCATTTT,CASSPPNGGFNQPQHF
TRBJ2-5,TRBV25-1,NA,NA,TGTGCCAGCAGTGAATTGGCAGGGCTGGAGACCCAGTACTTC,CASSELAGLETQYF
TRBJ2-7,TRBV6-5,TRBD1,NA,TGTGCCAGCACCACGGACAGGGGCCTCTACGAGCAGTACTTC,CASTTDRGLYEQYF
TRBJ1-4,TRBV6-5,TRBD1,NA,TGTGCCAGCAGTTACGACAGGGGGAATGAAAAACTGTTTTTT,CASSYDRGNEKLFF
TRBJ2-3,TRBV9,TRBD2,NA,TGTGCCAGCAGCGTAGGCCTAGCGGTAACAGATACGCAGTATTTT,CASSVGLAVTDTQYF
TRBJ2-6,TRBV5-1,NA,NA,TGCGCCAGCAGCCTCGGAGCAGGGAAGAGCTCTGGGGCCAACGTCCTGACTTTC,CASSLGAGKSSGANVLTF
TRBJ2-7,TRBV27,NA,NA,TGTGCCAGCTATCCTCTTGGGGGGTCCTACTACGAGCAGTACTTC,CASYPLGGSYYEQYF
TRBJ1-1,TRBV5-1,NA,NA,TGCGCCAGCAGCTTGGGAGGTATCATCCCAGCTTTCTTT,CASSLGGIIPAFF
TRBJ1-1,TRBV4-3,NA,NA,TGCGCCAGCAGCCTTGGGGGCCCGGGCATGAACACTGAAGCTTTCTTT,CASSLGGPGMNTEAFF
TRBJ2-1,TRBV6-5,TRBD2,few,TGTGCCAGCAGTCCCAATAGCGGGGGGAACAATGAGCAGTTCTTC,CASSPNSGGNNEQFF
TRBJ2-2,TRBV18,NA,NA,TGTGCCAGCTCACCGCCCGGTAGGGGGACCGGGGAGCTGTTTTTT,CASSPPGRGTGELFF
TRBJ1-1,TRBV28,NA,once,TGTGCCAGCACACCGCCGGGACGCGGACTCAGGGGCACTGAAGCTTTCTTT,CASTPPGRGLRGTEAFF
TRBJ1-1,TRBV4-2,NA,NA,TGTGCCAGCAGCCAAGGGGGCAGCACGAGCACTGAAGCTTTCTTT,CASSQGGSTSTEAFF
TRBJ1-4,TRBV7-9,TRBD1,NA,TGTGCCAGCACCTTTGGGGGGACAGCTAATGAAAAACTGTTTTTT,CASTFGGTANEKLFF
TRBJ1-2,TRBV6-5,NA,NA,TGTGCCAGCAAACCCCACAGGGATGGCTACACCTTC,CASKPHRDGYTF
TRBJ2-1,TRBV5-4,TRBD2,NA,TGTGCCAGCAGCCCCCCCCTAGCGGGGGGGAGGCAGTTCTTC,CASSPPLAGGRQFF
TRBJ2-1,TRBV7-9,TRBD2,NA,TGTGCCAGCAGCGGATGGGCGGGGGGGCGGAATGAGCAGTTCTTC,CASSGWAGGRNEQFF
TRBJ1-6,TRBV7-8,TRBD1,once,TGTGCCAGCAGCAGCCGGGACAGGGTTAGGAATTCACCCCTCCACTTT,CASSSRDRVRNSPLHF
TRBJ1-4,TRBV13,NA,few,TGTGCCAGCCAGCGGACCGAAAATGAAAAACTGTTTTTT,CASQRTENEKLFF
TRBJ1-1,TRBV6-1,NA,NA,TGTGCCAGCAGTGAAGAGTGGGCAGGGAGGAAATTTATTCTTACTTTCTTT,CASSEEWAGRKFILTFF
TRBJ2-7,TRBV30,TRBD2,NA,TGTGCCTGGACTACGGCCGAGCGGGGAGCCCACTACGAGCAGTACTTC,CAWTTAERGAHYEQYF
TRBJ1-2,TRBV7-2,NA,many,TGTGCCAGCAGCTTAGAACTTCGGGACTATGGCTACACCTTC,CASSLELRDYGYTF
TRBJ2-2,TRBV10-3,TRBD1,NA,TGTGCCATCAGACAGGGGGACGGCGGGGAGCTGTTTTTT,CAIRQGDGGELFF
TRBJ1-3,TRBV3-1/TRBV3-2,NA,NA,TGTGCCAGCAGCCAACACAGGGCCACCATATATTTT,CASSQHRATIYF
TRBJ2-1,TRBV6-6,NA,NA,TGTGCCAGCAGCCCCTATCCCAGGGTAGGCAATGAGCAGTTCTTC,CASSPYPRVGNEQFF
TRBJ2-1,TRBV10-3,TRBD1,NA,TGTGCCATCAGTGAGTCGACGGGGAGACAGGGGGCAAATGAGCAGTTCTTC,CAISESTGRQGANEQFF
TRBJ2-3,TRBV5-3,TRBD2,NA,TGTGCCAGAAGCTTGCTATGGCGGGGGGCCACAGATACGCAGTATTTT,CARSLLWRGATDTQYF